This T cell receptor (beta chain) was obtained from a study of Graves' ophthalmopathy and Graves' hyperthyroidism. Background on the study: Peripheral blood (taken before any treatment) was collected at initial diagnosis.

Patients were excluded if they had other autoimmune diseases or uncontrolled infections, and likewise if pregnancy or lactation applied. PBMCs were isolated from an approximately 10 ml sample of fresh peripheral blood. RNA transcripts served as template for amplifying TCR beta CDR3 sequences. HTBI primers were used in a first-round RT-PCR, which preceded a second-round multiplex PCR. MiXCR, applied by TCRdb to the multiplex PCR reads, yields one record per CDR3 protein. The sample includes approximately 640,000 distinct CDR3 sequences, about two fifths seen only once; the top ten take more than 2.5%. V lost 5 bases and J lost 4, with 11 bases in between. Germline CDR1 SNHLY, CDR2 FYNNEI. The CDR3 consists of 14 residues.

The sequencing input was peripheral blood. The rearrangement uses TRBV2 and TRBJ2-2, with D unclear. The receptor was isolated from an adult man with Graves' ophthalmopathy. CDR3 in DNA: TGTGCCAGCAGTAACCGCAACCCCACCGGGGAGCTGTTTTTT. Encoded protein: CASSNRNPTGELFF.